This section outlines one T cell receptor beta chain sequence together with its context. This sample is drawn from a study of blood T cell repertoires in COVID-19. About the research overall: Collection of acute and convalescent COVID-19 samples took place in the United States, Italy and Spain. Sources were T cells, B-cell-depleted T cells, or PBMCs; the material itself was cDNA or gDNA.

The V and J ends lost 0 bases and 8 bases, in that order; junction bases with no gene match: 9. The CDR3 runs to 17 residues. Germline-derived CDR1 and CDR2 are SGHKS and YYEKEE (reference sequence). In the authors' workflow: Amplification with reference gene primers provided the estimates of nucleated cell counts. Only in-frame clones appear in the TCRdb table, and some are missing; sequencing was by immunoSEQ multiplex PCR. That table supplies the V and J calls and clone size; D and trimming were determined from the DNA. The sample includes around 120,000 clones, roughly 88% of them seen just once.

V usage is TRBV5-5 and J usage is TRBJ2-4; 12 nucleotides line up with TRBD1. This sequence was found in a woman aged 50 to 60 with active or convalescent COVID-19. Specimen: peripheral blood. In nucleotides, the CDR3 is TGTGCCAGCAGCTTGGTCCCCCCGGGACAGGGGGCGGACATTCAGTACTTC. Protein: CASSLVPPGQGADIQYF.